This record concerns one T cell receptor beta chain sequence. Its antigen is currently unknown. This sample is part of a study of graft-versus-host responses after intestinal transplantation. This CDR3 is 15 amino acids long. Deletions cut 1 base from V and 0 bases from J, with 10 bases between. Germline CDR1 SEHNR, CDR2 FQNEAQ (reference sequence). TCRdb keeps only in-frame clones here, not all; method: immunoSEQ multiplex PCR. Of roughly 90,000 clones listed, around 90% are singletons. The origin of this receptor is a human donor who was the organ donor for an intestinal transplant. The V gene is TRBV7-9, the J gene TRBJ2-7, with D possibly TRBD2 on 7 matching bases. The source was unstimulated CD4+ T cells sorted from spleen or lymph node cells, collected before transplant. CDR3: CASSLERDTSYEQYF. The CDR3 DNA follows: TGTGCCAGCAGCTTAGAGCGGGACACCTCCTACGAGCAGTACTTC.